Presented here are 8 T cell receptor beta chains from one specimen sequenced in a study of blood T cell repertoires in COVID-19. The repertoire was sequenced with immunoSEQ multiplex PCR; TCRdb's copy has only in-frame clones and lacks some. The table lists about 250,000 clones, approximately 86% of them singletons, with 1.5% to 2% in the top ten. Sequenced material: peripheral blood. The receptors were sampled from a woman aged 60-70 years who had recovered from COVID-19.

The V gene is TRBV19, the J gene TRBJ1-5; weak D call: TRBD1 (5 bases). Germline loops: CDR1 LNHDA, CDR2 SQIVND (reference sequence). The CDR3 totals 13 residues. V dropped 8 bases and J dropped 5 bases, with 13 bases sitting between them. The chain's CDR3 is CASVGQGDQPQHF. For the CDR3, the DNA is TGTGCCAGTGTGGGCCAGGGTGATCAGCCCCAGCATTTT. Using reference TRBV19 and TRBJ1-5 for the parts outside the CDR3, the full variable domain is DGGITQSPKYLFRKEGQNVTLSCEQNLNHDAMYWYRQDPGQGLRLIYYSQIVNDFQKGDIAEGYSVSREKKESFPLTVTSAQKNPTAFYLCASVGQGDQPQHFGDGTRLSIL.

This clone was detected once. The CDR3 loop is CASSPGTGRLLGYTF. As DNA, the CDR3 is TGTGCCAGCAGTCCGGGGACAGGGAGATTGCTTGGCTACACCTTC. The chain uses TRBV28 and TRBJ1-2; TRBD1 agrees at 9 bases. Losses at the gene ends were 5 bases for V and 7 bases for J; bases not matched to a gene: 11. Germline V gene lookup returns CDR1 MDHEN and CDR2 SYDVKM. The CDR3 loop spans 15 amino acids.

The chain has TRBV4-2 and TRBJ2-5; 8 bases agree with TRBD2. Trimming cost V 5 bases and J 4 bases; bases outside gene matches: 9. CDR3 length: 15 amino acids. In germline, CDR1 is LGHNA, CDR2 YNFKEQ. The CDR3 loop is CASSAIGGAGETQYF. CDR3 in DNA: TGTGCCAGCAGCGCAATCGGGGGGGCGGGAGAGACCCAGTACTTC.

This chain uses TRBV7-2 with TRBJ2-3; 13 nucleotides line up with TRBD2. The junction had 7 bases not matched to a gene; V was cut back by 4 bases and J by 0 bases. The CDR3 spans 18 residues. Germline V gives CDR1 SGHTA, CDR2 FQGNSA. CDR3 DNA: TGTGCCAGCAGCTGGACTAGCGGGGGCCACTTTAGCACAGATACGCAGTATTTT. Translated: CASSWTSGGHFSTDTQYF.

CDR3 in DNA: TGCAGCGTTCCACTAGCGGGGGGTGGAGAGACCCAGTACTTC. Amino acids: CSVPLAGGGETQYF. This chain joins TRBV29-1 and TRBJ2-5, with TRBD2 matching over 12 bases. This CDR3 comprises 14 residues. The V segment lost 5 bases and the J segment 4 bases; nucleotides outside the gene matches: 5. The V gene's germline CDR1 is SQVTM and CDR2 ANQGSEA.

CDR3 bases: TGTGCCAGCTCATGGGGACAGGGCAGCACAGATACGCAGTATTTT. Translation gives CASSWGQGSTDTQYF. V and J are TRBV18 and TRBJ2-3; the match to TRBD1 covers 9 bases. Germline V gene sequence: CDR1 KGHSH, CDR2 LQKENI. With 5 bases clipped from V and 0 bases from J, the junction kept 3 bases outside the gene matches. This CDR3 comprises 15 residues.

V gene TRBV4-1 combines with J gene TRBJ2-7; 7 bases agree with TRBD2. The CDR3 runs 15 residues. Germline V gene lookup returns CDR1 MGHRA and CDR2 YSYEKL. V gave up 4 bases and J gave up 2 bases; unmatched junction bases: 8. The CDR3 loop is CASSRGSGQAYEQYF. The CDR3 DNA reads TGCGCCAGCAGCCGAGGTAGCGGGCAAGCCTACGAGCAGTACTTC.

This clone was seen a single time. This chain uses TRBV7-8 with TRBJ2-3; D is perhaps TRBD1 (6 bases). V was shortened by 2 bases and J by 5 bases, with 14 bases between the two germline ends. Germline V gene sequence: CDR1 SGHVS, CDR2 FQNEAQ. The CDR3 loop spans 15 amino acids. CDR3 in amino acids: CASSLLWGPRDTQYF. The CDR3 bases are TGTGCCAGCAGCTTACTTTGGGGGCCCAGAGATACGCAGTATTTT. The full variable domain, completed using reference TRBV7-8 and TRBJ2-3, is GAGVSQSPRYKVAKRGQDVALRCDPISGHVSLFWYQQALGQGPEFLTYFQNEAQLDKSGLPSDRFFAERPEGSVSTLKIQRTQQEDSAVYLCASSLLWGPRDTQYFGPGTRLTVL.